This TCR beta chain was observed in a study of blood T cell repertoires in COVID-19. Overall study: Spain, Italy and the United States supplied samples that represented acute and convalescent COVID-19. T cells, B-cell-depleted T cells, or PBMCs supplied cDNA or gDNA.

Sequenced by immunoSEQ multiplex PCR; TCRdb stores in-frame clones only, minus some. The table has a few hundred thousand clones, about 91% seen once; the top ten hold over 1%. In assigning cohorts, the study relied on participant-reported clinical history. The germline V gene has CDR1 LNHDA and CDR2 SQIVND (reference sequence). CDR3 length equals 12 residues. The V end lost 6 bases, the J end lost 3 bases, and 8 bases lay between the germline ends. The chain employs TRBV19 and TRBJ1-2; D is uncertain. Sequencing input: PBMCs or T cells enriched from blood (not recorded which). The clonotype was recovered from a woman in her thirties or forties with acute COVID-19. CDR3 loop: CASRSGDYGYTF. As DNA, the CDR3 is TGTGCCAGTAGGTCCGGGGACTATGGCTACACCTTC. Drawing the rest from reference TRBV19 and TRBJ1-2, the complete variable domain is DGGITQSPKYLFRKEGQNVTLSCEQNLNHDAMYWYRQDPGQGLRLIYYSQIVNDFQKGDIAEGYSVSREKKESFPLTVTSAQKNPTAFYLCASRSGDYGYTFGSGTRLTVV.